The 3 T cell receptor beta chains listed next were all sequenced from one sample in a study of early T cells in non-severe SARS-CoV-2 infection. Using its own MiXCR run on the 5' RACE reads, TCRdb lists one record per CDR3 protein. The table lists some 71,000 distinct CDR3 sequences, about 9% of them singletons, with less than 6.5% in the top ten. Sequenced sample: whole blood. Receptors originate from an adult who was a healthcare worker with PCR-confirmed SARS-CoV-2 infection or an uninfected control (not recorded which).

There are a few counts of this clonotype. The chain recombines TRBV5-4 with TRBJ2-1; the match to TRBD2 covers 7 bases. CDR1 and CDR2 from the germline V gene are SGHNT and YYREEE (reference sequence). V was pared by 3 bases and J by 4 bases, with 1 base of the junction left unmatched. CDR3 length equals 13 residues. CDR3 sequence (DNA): TGTGCCAGCAGCTCTAGCGGTTACAATGAGCAGTTCTTC. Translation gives CASSSSGYNEQFF.

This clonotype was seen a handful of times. The CDR3 region is CASMTSRGQDTQYF. For the CDR3, the DNA is TGCGCCAGCATGACTAGCCGGGGGCAGGATACGCAGTATTTT. The J gene is TRBJ2-3, the V gene TRBV10-2, with D perhaps TRBD2 (7 bases). The ends were cut back, 7 bases at V and 6 bases at J, with 17 bases in the middle. In germline, CDR1 is WSHSY, CDR2 SAAADI. The CDR3 is made up of 14 amino acids.

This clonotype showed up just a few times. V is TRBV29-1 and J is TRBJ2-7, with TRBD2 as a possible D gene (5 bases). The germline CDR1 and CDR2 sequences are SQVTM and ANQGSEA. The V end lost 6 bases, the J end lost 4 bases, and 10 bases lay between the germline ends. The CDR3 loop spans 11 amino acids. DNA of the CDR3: TGCAGCGTCTTGCTAGCATACGAGCAGTACTTC. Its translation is CSVLLAYEQYF.